This T cell receptor (beta chain) originates from a study of read filtering for tumor transcriptome and immune sequencing. In the study overall: IR-seq gave about 3.5 to 11 million TCR reads per sample; RNA-seq gave roughly 80 to 1273. Study observations and caveats: The CD138-negative fraction was mixed bone marrow immune cells, not pure T cells.

Molecular barcoded adaptors covering alpha/delta and beta/gamma chains were used on roughly 400 ng RNA. TCRdb reanalysed the reads using MiXCR and keeps one entry per CDR3 protein. The table includes tens of thousands of distinct CDR3 sequences, approximately 15% detected once. Germline V gives CDR1 SQVTM, CDR2 ANQGSEA. Trimming took 4 bases from V and 4 from J, leaving 11 bases between them. The length of the CDR3 is 13 residues. This clonotype was counted only a few times. Its antigen is undetermined. A clone one base away is much larger, so this may be a read error. It is likely a read error, because the conserved phenylalanine at the end of the CDR3 is missing.

The sample was a population of CD138-negative cells sorted from bone marrow. V is TRBV29-1 and J is TRBJ1-5; D unresolved. The TCR was taken from a donor over 35 with multiple myeloma. CDR3 DNA sequence: TGCAGCGTTGCGGGCAGTTCTAATCAGCCCCAGCATCTT. Protein: CSVAGSSNQPQHL.